These T cell receptor beta chains were read from a single sample in a study of shared clonotypes between healthy human individuals. Produced via immunoSEQ multiplex PCR; TCRdb's table is partial and in-frame only. The sample yields 2,500,000 or so clones, 90% to 95% seen once. The sequenced sample was naive CD4+ T cells sorted from blood. These receptors came from a man aged 18 to 30 in good health. Each CDR3 is given without its conserved first and last residue. The order of the fields is clone size, CDR3 length, J gene, V gene, CDR3 protein. Size values are once, few and many counts, or a class for expanded clones, and some rows have none.

>NA|14|TRBJ2-5|TRBV28
ATKRGGGNHQETQY
>NA|13|TRBJ1-2|TRBV6-1
ASSEASWGQPGYT
>NA|15|TRBJ2-1|TRBV15
ATSSLAGGRGGNEQF
>NA|9|TRBJ2-7|TRBV7-2
ASRAGLPMY
>NA|14|TRBJ2-5|TRBV7-7
ASSRGTSGVGETQY
>NA|12|TRBJ2-7|TRBV5-5
ASSLDRARGEQY
>NA|14|TRBJ1-3|TRBV7-2
ASSLGAGYSGNTIY
>NA|13|TRBJ1-4|TRBV18
ASSPRGSTNEKLF
>NA|14|TRBJ1-4|TRBV5-1
ASSSPSPGTNEKLF
>NA|11|TRBJ1-6|TRBV7-2
ASSSQGNSPLH
>NA|11|TRBJ2-2|TRBV30
AWSQGLTGELF
>NA|14|TRBJ2-3|TRBV5-4
ASSSGTGGRTDTQY
>NA|13|TRBJ2-7|TRBV28
ASSLWDAGYYEQY
>NA|11|TRBJ2-1|TRBV29-1
SVEDNLQGEQF
>NA|14|TRBJ2-7|TRBV6-4
ASSDSICPGSYEQY
>NA|12|TRBJ1-1|TRBV5-4
ASSLEQGNTEAF
>once|10|TRBJ2-1|TRBV6-1
ASRVEYNEQF
>NA|14|TRBJ2-2|TRBV9
ASSANRGTIAGELF
>NA|10|TRBJ2-3|TRBV5-4
ASSRNTDTQY
>NA|14|TRBJ2-7|TRBV9
ASSARGTGDSYEQY
>NA|11|TRBJ1-1|TRBV9
ASSGLMNTEAF
>NA|14|TRBJ2-1|TRBV5-1
ASSLWLAGGYNEQF
>NA|13|TRBJ2-5|TRBV25-1
ASSEHGQGQETQY
>NA|13|TRBJ1-1|TRBV4-1
ASSLRGGGSTEAF
>NA|13|TRBJ2-7|TRBV7-9
ASTQTFGYAYEQY
>NA|13|TRBJ1-5|TRBV7-2
ASSLDGRLGQPQH
>NA|10|TRBJ2-2|TRBV7-3
ASSSASGELF
>NA|14|TRBJ2-7|TRBV5-3
ARSFRGGRSSYEQY
>NA|16|TRBJ2-6|TRBV5-1
ASSLEGTASSGANVLT
>NA|17|TRBJ2-2|TRBV11-2
ASSFHRDRGLGNTGELF
>NA|11|TRBJ1-2|TRBV2
ASSDGQNYGYT
>NA|11|TRBJ1-2|TRBV2
ASRTEMGYGYT
>NA|12|TRBJ1-5|TRBV30
AWSVGTGNQPQH
>NA|11|TRBJ1-4|TRBV30
AWSYGLNEKLF
>NA|13|TRBJ1-5|TRBV19
ASSITGTSNQPQH
>once|13|TRBJ2-2|TRBV2
ASSEAGRNTGELF
>NA|12|TRBJ2-7|TRBV10-3
AISTQGAQSEQY
>NA|15|TRBJ2-6|TRBV25-1
ASMQGRSYSGANVLT
>once|12|TRBJ2-5|TRBV2
ATLLGGYEETQY
>NA|11|TRBJ2-7|TRBV5-1
ASSVRQGYEQY
>NA|11|TRBJ1-2|TRBV15
ATSANLGQGYT
>NA|11|TRBJ1-1|TRBV6-5
ASSYSQRTEAF
>NA|14|TRBJ1-3|TRBV30
AWVAQDRYSGNTIY
>NA|15|TRBJ1-2|TRBV19
ASSPRQGDDRGYGYT
>NA|13|TRBJ2-3|TRBV27
ASSLSLAGADTQY
>NA|13|TRBJ2-3|TRBV11-2
ASSLGKGKGDTQY
>NA|12|TRBJ1-1|TRBV6-5
ASSYGTGNTEAF
>NA|12|TRBJ1-1|TRBV6-5
ASSRGLQKLEAF
>NA|15|TRBJ1-5|TRBV19
ASSLKLNGGSNQPQH
>NA|10|TRBJ2-7|TRBV11-3
ASSRYNDEQY
>NA|12|TRBJ1-1|TRBV4-2
ASSQDLQNTEAF
>few|12|TRBJ1-1|TRBV30
AWSGTGANTEAF
>NA|13|TRBJ1-4|TRBV7-9
ASSLGDRGDEKLF
>NA|12|TRBJ1-2|TRBV30
AWSIQGWDYGYT
>NA|13|TRBJ2-3|TRBV6-1
ASRETGIRTDTQY